This TCR beta chain derives from a study of shared clonotypes between healthy human individuals. The CDR3 covers 14 residues. Germline values: CDR1 MDHEN, CDR2 SYDVKM. Trimming at V came to 2 bases and at J to 2 bases, leaving 2 bases not matched to a gene. Clones were sequenced by immunoSEQ multiplex PCR, and TCRdb holds only the in-frame ones, with some missing. The data contain 2,500,000 or so clones, 90% to 95% of them singletons. The sequenced material came from naive CD4+ T cells from PBMCs. Subset: CD45RA+ positively selected. V usage is TRBV28 and J usage is TRBJ2-5, with TRBD2 matching over 7 bases. The sequence derives from a man in his late teens or twenties in good health. Some clones in this sample may be carry-over from other donors' samples. CDR3 nucleotides: TGTGCCAGCAGTTTACCTAGCGGACAAGAGACCCAGTACTTC. It specifies CASSLPSGQETQYF.